This TCR beta chain was identified in a study of blood T cell repertoires in COVID-19. Overall study: The United States, Italy and Spain were the sources of the acute and convalescent COVID-19 samples. The analysed material was cDNA or gDNA that came from T cells, B-cell-depleted T cells, or PBMCs.

Enrollment of patients from Seattle took place during active infection, with longitudinal follow-up. Assay: immunoSEQ multiplex PCR; the TCRdb copy retains only in-frame clones and omits some. The repertoire holds 150,000 to 190,000 clones, with 85% as singletons. The TCR comes from a woman aged 60 to 75 with COVID-19, enrolled during active disease. What was sequenced was peripheral blood.

CDR3 nucleotide sequence: TGTGCCACCGCTCGGGGGAATGAAAAACTGTTTTTT. Translation: CATARGNEKLFF. This chain uses TRBV15 with TRBJ1-4; TRBD1 might be the D (5 bases). The CDR3 runs to 12 residues. V was pared by 8 bases and J by 5 bases, with 9 bases between. Per the germline V gene, CDR1 is LNHNV and CDR2 is YYDKDF (reference sequence).